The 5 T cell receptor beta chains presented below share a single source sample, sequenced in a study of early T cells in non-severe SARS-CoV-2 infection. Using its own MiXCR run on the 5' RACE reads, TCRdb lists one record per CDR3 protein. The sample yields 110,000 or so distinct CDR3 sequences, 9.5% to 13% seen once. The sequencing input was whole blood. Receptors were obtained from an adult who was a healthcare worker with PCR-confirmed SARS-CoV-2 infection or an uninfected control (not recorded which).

The CDR3 DNA reads TGCGCCAGCAGCTTATCAGGGGACGGCTACACCTTC. Translated: CASSLSGDGYTF. The gene calls are TRBV5-1 and TRBJ1-2; D may be TRBD1 (6 bases). Germline loops: CDR1 SGHRS, CDR2 YFSETQ. This CDR3 comprises 12 residues. V was trimmed by 2 bases and J by 8 bases, leaving 10 bases between them.

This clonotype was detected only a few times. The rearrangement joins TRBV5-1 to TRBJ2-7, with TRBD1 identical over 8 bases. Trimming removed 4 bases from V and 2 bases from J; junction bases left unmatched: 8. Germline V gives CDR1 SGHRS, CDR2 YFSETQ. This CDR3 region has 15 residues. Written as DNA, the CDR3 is TGCGCCAGCAGCGCGGAGGACAGGGCCCCCTACGAGCAGTACTTC. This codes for CASSAEDRAPYEQYF.

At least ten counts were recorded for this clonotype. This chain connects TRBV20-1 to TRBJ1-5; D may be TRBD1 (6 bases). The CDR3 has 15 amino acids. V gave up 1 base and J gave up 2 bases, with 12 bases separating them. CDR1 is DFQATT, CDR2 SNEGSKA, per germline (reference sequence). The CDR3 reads CSARVPRGRNQPQHF. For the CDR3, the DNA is TGCAGTGCTAGAGTCCCCAGGGGACGCAATCAGCCCCAGCATTTT.

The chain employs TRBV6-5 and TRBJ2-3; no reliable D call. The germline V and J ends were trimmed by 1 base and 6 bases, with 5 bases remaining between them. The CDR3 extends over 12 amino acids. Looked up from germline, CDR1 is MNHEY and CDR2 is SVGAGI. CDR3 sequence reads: CASSYLGDTQYF. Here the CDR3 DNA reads TGTGCCAGCAGTTACTTAGGGGATACGCAGTATTTT.

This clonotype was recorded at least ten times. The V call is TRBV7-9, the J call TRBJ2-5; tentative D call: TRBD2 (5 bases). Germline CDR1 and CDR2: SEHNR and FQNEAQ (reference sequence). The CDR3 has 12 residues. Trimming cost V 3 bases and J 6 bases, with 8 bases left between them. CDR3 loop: CASSFGEKTQYF. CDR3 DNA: TGTGCCAGCAGCTTCGGGGAAAAGACCCAGTACTTC.